The T cell receptor beta chain described here comes from a study of blood T cell repertoires in COVID-19. Germline loops: CDR1 MGHRA, CDR2 YSYEKL. With 1 base removed from V and 5 bases from J, the gap between germline ends came to 11 bases. This CDR3 has 14 amino acids. Produced via immunoSEQ multiplex PCR; TCRdb's table is partial and in-frame only. The data contain over 200,000 clones, 75% to 90% of them singletons. The sequenced material came from PBMCs or T cells enriched from blood (not recorded which). J is TRBJ2-5 and V is TRBV4-1; no definite D call. The origin of this receptor is a man between 40 and 49 years old who had recovered from COVID-19. The CDR3 loop reads CASSQVRLIETQYF. In DNA, the CDR3 is TGCGCCAGCAGCCAAGTCCGCCTAATTGAGACCCAGTACTTC.